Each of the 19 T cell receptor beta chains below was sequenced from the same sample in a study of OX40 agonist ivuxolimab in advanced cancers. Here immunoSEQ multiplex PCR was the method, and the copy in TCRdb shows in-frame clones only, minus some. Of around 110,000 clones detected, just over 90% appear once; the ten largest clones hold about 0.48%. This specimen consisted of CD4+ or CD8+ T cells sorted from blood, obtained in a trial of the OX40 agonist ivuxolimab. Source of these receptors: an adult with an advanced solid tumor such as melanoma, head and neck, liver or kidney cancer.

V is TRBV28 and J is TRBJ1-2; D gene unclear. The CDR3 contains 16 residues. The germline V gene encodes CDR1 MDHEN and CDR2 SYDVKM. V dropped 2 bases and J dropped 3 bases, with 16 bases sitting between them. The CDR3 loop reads CASSLENPLRYYGYTF. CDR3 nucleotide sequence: TGTGCCAGCAGTTTAGAGAATCCCCTGAGGTACTATGGCTACACCTTC.

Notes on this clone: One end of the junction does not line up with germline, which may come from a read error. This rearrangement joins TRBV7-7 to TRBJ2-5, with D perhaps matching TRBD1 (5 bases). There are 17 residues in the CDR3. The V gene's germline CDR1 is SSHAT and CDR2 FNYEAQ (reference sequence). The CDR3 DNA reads TGTGCTAGCAGCCTAGGCTGGGCCCGAAGTAGGGGAGAGACCCAGTACTTC. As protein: CASSLGWARSRGETQYF.

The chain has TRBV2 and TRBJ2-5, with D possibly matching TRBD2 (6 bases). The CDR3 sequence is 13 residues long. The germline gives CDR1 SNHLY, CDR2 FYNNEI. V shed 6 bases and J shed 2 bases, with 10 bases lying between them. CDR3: CASSAGLQETQYF. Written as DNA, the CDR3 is TGTGCCAGCAGCGCGGGACTGCAAGAGACCCAGTACTTC. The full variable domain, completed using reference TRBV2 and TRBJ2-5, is EPEVTQTPSHQVTQMGQEVILRCVPISNHLYFYWYRQILGQKVEFLVSFYNNEISEKSEIFDDQFSVERPDGSNFTLKIRSTKLEDSAMYFCASSAGLQETQYFGPGTRLLVL.

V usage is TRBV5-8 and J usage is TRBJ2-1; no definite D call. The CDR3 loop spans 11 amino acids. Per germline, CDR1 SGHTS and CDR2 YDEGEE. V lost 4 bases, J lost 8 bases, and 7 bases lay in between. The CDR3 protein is CASSREYEQFF. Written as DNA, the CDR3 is TGTGCCAGCAGCCGCGAATATGAGCAGTTCTTC.

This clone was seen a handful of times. This CDR3 is CAWRGSGANVLTF. CDR3 nucleotides: TGTGCCTGGAGGGGCTCTGGGGCCAACGTCCTGACTTTC. V usage is TRBV30 and J usage is TRBJ2-6; no definite D call. In germline, CDR1 is GTSNPN, CDR2 SVGIG (reference sequence). The V and J ends lost 3 bases and 0 bases respectively, with 3 bases between them. This CDR3 comprises 13 residues.

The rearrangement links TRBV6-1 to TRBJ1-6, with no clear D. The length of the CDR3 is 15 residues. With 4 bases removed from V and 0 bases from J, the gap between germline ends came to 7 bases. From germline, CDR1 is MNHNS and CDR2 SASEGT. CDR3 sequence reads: CASSVQSSYNSPLHF. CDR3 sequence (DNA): TGTGCCAGCAGTGTTCAGAGCTCCTATAATTCACCCCTCCACTTT.

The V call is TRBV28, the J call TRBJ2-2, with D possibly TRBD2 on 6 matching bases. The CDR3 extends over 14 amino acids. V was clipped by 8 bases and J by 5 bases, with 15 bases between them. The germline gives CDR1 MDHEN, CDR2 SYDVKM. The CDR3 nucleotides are TGTGCCAGCCTCGGGGGAGGTAGGACCGGGGAGCTGTTTTTT. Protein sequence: CASLGGGRTGELFF.

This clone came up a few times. CDR3 sequence reads: CASSTWTGGKSYTF. The CDR3 DNA reads as TGTGCCAGCAGTACTTGGACAGGGGGGAAGAGCTACACCTTC. The genes are TRBV28 and TRBJ1-2, with 10 nucleotides matching TRBD1. Trimming cost V 5 bases and J 9 bases; bases outside gene matches: 9. Germline CDR1 and CDR2: MDHEN and SYDVKM. The CDR3 is made up of 14 amino acids.

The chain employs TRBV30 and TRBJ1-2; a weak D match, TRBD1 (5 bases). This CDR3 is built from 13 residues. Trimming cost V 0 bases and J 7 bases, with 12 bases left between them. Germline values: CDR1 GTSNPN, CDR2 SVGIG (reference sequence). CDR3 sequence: CAWSVVPGGGYTF. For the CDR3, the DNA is TGTGCCTGGAGTGTAGTCCCCGGGGGTGGCTACACCTTC.

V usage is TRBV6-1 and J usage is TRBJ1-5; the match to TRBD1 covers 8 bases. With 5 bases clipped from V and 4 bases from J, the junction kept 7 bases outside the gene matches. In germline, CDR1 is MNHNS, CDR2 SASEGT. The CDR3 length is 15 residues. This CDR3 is CASSPPRTGNQPQHF. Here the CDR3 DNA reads TGTGCCAGCAGTCCCCCCCGGACAGGGAATCAGCCCCAGCATTTT.

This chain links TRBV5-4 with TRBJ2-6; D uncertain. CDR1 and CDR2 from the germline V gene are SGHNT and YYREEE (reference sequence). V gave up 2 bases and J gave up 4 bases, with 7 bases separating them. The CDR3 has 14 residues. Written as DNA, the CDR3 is TGTGCCAGCAGCTTTTTGGGCGGGGCCAACGTCCTGACTTTC. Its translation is CASSFLGGANVLTF.

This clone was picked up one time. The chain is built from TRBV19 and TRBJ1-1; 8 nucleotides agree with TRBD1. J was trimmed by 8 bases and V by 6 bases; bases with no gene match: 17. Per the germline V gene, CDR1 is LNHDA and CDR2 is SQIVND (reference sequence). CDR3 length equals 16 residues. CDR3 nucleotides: TGTGCCAGTAGCCCGCCCGGGACAGGTACCCAAGGGGAAGCTTTCTTT. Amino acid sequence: CASSPPGTGTQGEAFF.

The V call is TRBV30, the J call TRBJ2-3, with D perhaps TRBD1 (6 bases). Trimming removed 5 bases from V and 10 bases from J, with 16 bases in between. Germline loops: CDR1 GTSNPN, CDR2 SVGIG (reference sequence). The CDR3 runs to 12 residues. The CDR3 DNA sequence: TGTGCCTGGGAAACCACAGGGTTGGCGCAGTATTTT. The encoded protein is CAWETTGLAQYF.

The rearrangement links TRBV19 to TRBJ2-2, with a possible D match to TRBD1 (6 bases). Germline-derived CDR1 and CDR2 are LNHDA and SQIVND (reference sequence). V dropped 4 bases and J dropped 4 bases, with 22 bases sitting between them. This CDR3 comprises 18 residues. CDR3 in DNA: TGTGCCAGTAGTAAGGAGATTACAGGGACCGCTGGCACCGGGGAGCTGTTTTTT. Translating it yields CASSKEITGTAGTGELFF.

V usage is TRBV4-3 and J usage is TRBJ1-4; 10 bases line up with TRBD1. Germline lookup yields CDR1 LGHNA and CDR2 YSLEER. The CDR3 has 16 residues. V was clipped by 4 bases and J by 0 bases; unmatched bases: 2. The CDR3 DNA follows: TGCGCCAGCAGCCCAGGGACAGGGGCAACTAATGAAAAACTGTTTTTT. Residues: CASSPGTGATNEKLFF.

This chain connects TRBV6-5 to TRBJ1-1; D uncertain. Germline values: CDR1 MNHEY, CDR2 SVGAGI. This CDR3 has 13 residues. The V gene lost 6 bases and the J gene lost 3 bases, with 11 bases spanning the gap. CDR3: CASRYQGHTEAFF. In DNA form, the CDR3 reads TGTGCCAGCAGATATCAAGGGCACACTGAAGCTTTCTTT.

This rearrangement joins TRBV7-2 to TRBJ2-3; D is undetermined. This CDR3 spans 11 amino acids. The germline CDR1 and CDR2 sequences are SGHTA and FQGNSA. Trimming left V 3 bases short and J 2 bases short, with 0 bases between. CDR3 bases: TGTGCCAGCAGCTTCACAGATACGCAGTATTTT. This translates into CASSFTDTQYF.

Written as DNA, the CDR3 is TGTGCCAGCTCACCACTGGGGTCCGGGGGCAATTCACCCCTCCACTTT. As protein: CASSPLGSGGNSPLHF. V and J are TRBV18 and TRBJ1-6; D is perhaps TRBD1 (6 bases). V was clipped by 1 base and J by 7 bases, with 14 bases between them. CDR3 length equals 16 residues. Germline loops: CDR1 KGHSH, CDR2 LQKENI. Looking up the rest from reference TRBV18 and TRBJ1-6 gives the full variable domain: NAGVMQNPRHLVRRRGQEARLRCSPMKGHSHVYWYRQLPEEGLKFMVYLQKENIIDESGMPKERFSAEFPKEGPSILRIQQVVRGDSAAYFCASSPLGSGGNSPLHFGNGTRLTVT.

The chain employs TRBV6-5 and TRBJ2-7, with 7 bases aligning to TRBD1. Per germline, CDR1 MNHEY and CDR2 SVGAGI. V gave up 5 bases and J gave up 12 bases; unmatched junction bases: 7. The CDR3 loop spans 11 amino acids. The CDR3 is CASSPDRDPYF. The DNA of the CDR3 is TGTGCCAGCAGTCCCGACAGGGACCCGTACTTC.